The 11 T cell receptor beta chains below come from one sample, sequenced in a study of neurological immune-mediated disorders. Time point described: longitudinal time-point 3. TCRdb redid the calling of the 5' RACE reads with MiXCR, one entry per CDR3 protein. The sample comprises roughly 100,000 distinct CDR3 sequences, 10% to 11% of which are singletons, and 3.1% rests with the top ten. The sample comprised PBMCs. The receptors here all came from a female donor with HTLV-1-associated myelopathy (HAM/TSP).

This clonotype was seen at least ten times. This chain joins TRBV6-2 or TRBV6-3 and TRBJ2-7; 8 bases are shared with TRBD2. Germline-derived CDR1 and CDR2 are MNHEY and SVGEGT. The V and J ends lost 8 bases and 0 bases, in that order; junction bases with no gene match: 6. This CDR3 contains 14 residues. The CDR3 DNA is TGTGCCAGCTCGAATAGCGGGGTCTCCTACGAGCAGTACTTC. It translates to CASSNSGVSYEQYF.

This clonotype occurred many times. V and J are TRBV12-3 or TRBV12-4 and TRBJ1-1, with a possible D match to TRBD1 (5 bases). V was trimmed by 2 bases and J by 7 bases, leaving 11 bases between them. The CDR3 consists of 13 residues. This CDR3 is CASSLKQDYEAFF. DNA of the CDR3: TGTGCCAGCAGTTTAAAACAGGACTATGAAGCTTTCTTT.

This clonotype appeared many times. The V gene is TRBV5-1, the J gene TRBJ2-1; D is unresolved. The CDR3 has 13 amino acids. Germline V CDR1 and CDR2: SGHRS, YFSETQ. Trimming shortened V by 0 bases and J by 6 bases, and 7 bases separated the two germline ends. The CDR3 is CASSLDPGNEQFF. The DNA for the CDR3 is TGCGCCAGCAGCTTGGACCCCGGCAATGAGCAGTTCTTC. Based on the CDR3 plus reference TRBV5-1 and TRBJ2-1, the full variable domain is KAGVTQTPRYLIKTRGQQVTLSCSPISGHRSVSWYQQTPGQGLQFLFEYFSETQRNKGNFPGRFSGRQFSNSRSEMNVSTLELGDSALYLCASSLDPGNEQFFGPGTRLTVL.

This clonotype was recorded many times. The genes are TRBV6-1 and TRBJ2-2, with D perhaps TRBD1 or TRBD2 (5 bases each). The germline V gene has CDR1 MNHNS and CDR2 SASEGT. The CDR3 spans 14 residues. Trimming took off 5 bases at V and 2 bases at J, with 9 bases between the two ends. CDR3 in DNA: TGTGCCAGCAGTCGGGACCAAAACACCGGGGAGCTGTTTTTT. Translation: CASSRDQNTGELFF.

This clonotype was counted at least ten times. The chain carries TRBV18 and TRBJ1-4; D call uncertain. Trimming stripped 2 bases from V and 0 bases from J, with 7 bases between. The CDR3 loop spans 15 amino acids. Germline CDR1 and CDR2: KGHSH and LQKENI. CDR3 region: CASSPWEATNEKLFF. The CDR3 DNA is TGTGCCAGCTCACCATGGGAGGCAACTAATGAAAAACTGTTTTTT.

This clonotype was counted only a few times. J is TRBJ2-1 and V is TRBV12-5; 9 positions match TRBD1. The CDR3 spans 17 residues. The V gene end was trimmed by 1 base and the J gene end by 6 bases; junction bases not matched to a gene: 10. Germline CDR1 and CDR2: LGHNT and FRNRAP. The CDR3 here is CASGLALTGGVINEQFF. CDR3 bases: TGTGCTAGTGGTTTGGCCCTCACAGGGGGCGTTATCAATGAGCAGTTCTTC.

At least ten counts were recorded for this clonotype. The chain links TRBV7-2 to TRBJ1-1; D is undetermined. V lost 5 bases, J lost 1 base, and 11 bases lay in between. The CDR3 totals 14 residues. Germline assignment: CDR1 SGHTA and CDR2 FQGNSA. CDR3 protein: CASSHLTENTEAFF. The DNA for the CDR3 is TGTGCCAGCAGCCACCTTACAGAGAACACTGAAGCTTTCTTT. Looking up the rest from reference TRBV7-2 and TRBJ1-1 gives the full variable domain: GAGVSQSPSNKVTEKGKDVELRCDPISGHTALYWYRQSLGQGLEFLIYFQGNSAPDKSGLPSDRFSAERTGGSVSTLTIQRTQQEDSAVYLCASSHLTENTEAFFGQGTRLTVV.

Ten or more counts support this clonotype. This chain uses TRBV5-1 with TRBJ2-1; tentatively, D is TRBD1 or TRBD2 (5 bases each). Germline V lookup: CDR1 SGHRS, CDR2 YFSETQ. The CDR3 is 16 residues long. The germline V and J ends were trimmed by 7 bases and 4 bases, with 21 bases remaining between them. The CDR3 loop reads CASRVEGWGRYNEQFF. CDR3 sequence (DNA): TGCGCCAGCCGCGTCGAAGGGTGGGGGAGATACAATGAGCAGTTCTTC. The variable domain in full, with the rest retrieved from reference TRBV5-1 and TRBJ2-1, is KAGVTQTPRYLIKTRGQQVTLSCSPISGHRSVSWYQQTPGQGLQFLFEYFSETQRNKGNFPGRFSGRQFSNSRSEMNVSTLELGDSALYLCASRVEGWGRYNEQFFGPGTRLTVL.

This clonotype turned up a few times. The chain links TRBV6-6 to TRBJ2-3; the match to TRBD1 covers 8 bases. There are 18 residues in the CDR3. J was trimmed by 2 bases and V by 6 bases; bases with no gene match: 16. Germline-derived CDR1 and CDR2 are MNHNY and SVGAGI (reference sequence). CDR3 DNA sequence: TGTGCCAGCAGCGCTCAACGACTGAGCAGGGGGCACACAGATACGCAGTATTTT. This codes for CASSAQRLSRGHTDTQYF.

This clonotype was detected many times. The J gene is TRBJ2-7, the V gene TRBV4-1, with TRBD1 identical over 8 bases. The V and J ends lost 2 bases and 2 bases, in that order; junction bases with no gene match: 5. The CDR3 length is 15 residues. The germline V gene has CDR1 MGHRA and CDR2 YSYEKL. CDR3 sequence reads: CASSQRTGNTYEQYF. The CDR3 DNA sequence: TGCGCCAGCAGCCAAAGGACAGGGAATACCTACGAGCAGTACTTC.

This clonotype was observed a few times. The genes are TRBV11-2 and TRBJ1-2, with D perhaps TRBD1 (6 bases). Germline loops: CDR1 SGHAT, CDR2 FQNNGV. With 6 bases removed from V and 6 bases from J, the gap between germline ends came to 17 bases. The CDR3 runs to 14 residues. The CDR3 bases are TGTGCCAGCAGAGACGGCGGGGGCGCCCATGGCTACACCTTC. Residues: CASRDGGGAHGYTF.